This TCR beta chain was identified during a study of cytomegalovirus exposure and HLA in healthy donors. Study observations and caveats: Listed as cytomegalovirus-associated were around 160 TCR beta chains. Most TCR sequences were uncommon, yet certain public TCRs appeared in many donors.

The donors were part of the validation cohort of 100 to 150 subjects. That cohort was separate from the first cohort, which comprised fewer than 800 subjects. Sequenced by immunoSEQ multiplex PCR; TCRdb stores in-frame clones only, minus some. The sample has tens of thousands of clones, roughly 95% seen once. Details on this clone: Its target is not known.

The sequence was obtained from a woman between 18 and 30 years old in good health and CMV-seropositive. Sequencing was done on a sample of PBMCs.

CDR3 loop: CASSQEVPRTGQDTIYF. Here the CDR3 DNA reads TGCGCCAGCAGCCAAGAGGTTCCCAGGACAGGGCAGGACACCATATATTTT. This sequence joins TRBV4-3 and TRBJ1-3; TRBD1 matches 8 bases. J gave up 8 bases and V 0 bases, and 12 bases lay outside the gene matches. The germline gives CDR1 LGHNA, CDR2 YSLEER. The CDR3 contains 17 residues.